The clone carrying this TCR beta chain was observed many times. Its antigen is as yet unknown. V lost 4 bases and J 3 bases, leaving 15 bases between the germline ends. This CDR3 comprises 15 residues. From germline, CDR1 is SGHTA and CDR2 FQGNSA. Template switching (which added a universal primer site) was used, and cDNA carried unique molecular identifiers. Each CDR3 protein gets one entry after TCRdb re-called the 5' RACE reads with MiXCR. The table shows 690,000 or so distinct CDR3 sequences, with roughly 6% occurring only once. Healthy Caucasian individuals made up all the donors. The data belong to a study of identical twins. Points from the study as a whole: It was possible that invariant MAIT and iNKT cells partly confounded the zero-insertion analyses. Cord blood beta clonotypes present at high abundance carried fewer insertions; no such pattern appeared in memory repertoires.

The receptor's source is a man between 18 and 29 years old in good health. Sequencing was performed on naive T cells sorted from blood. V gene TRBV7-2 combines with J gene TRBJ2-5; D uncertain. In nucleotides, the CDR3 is TGTGCCAGCAGCTCCAACGGAATAAACGAAGAGACCCAGTACTTC. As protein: CASSSNGINEETQYF.